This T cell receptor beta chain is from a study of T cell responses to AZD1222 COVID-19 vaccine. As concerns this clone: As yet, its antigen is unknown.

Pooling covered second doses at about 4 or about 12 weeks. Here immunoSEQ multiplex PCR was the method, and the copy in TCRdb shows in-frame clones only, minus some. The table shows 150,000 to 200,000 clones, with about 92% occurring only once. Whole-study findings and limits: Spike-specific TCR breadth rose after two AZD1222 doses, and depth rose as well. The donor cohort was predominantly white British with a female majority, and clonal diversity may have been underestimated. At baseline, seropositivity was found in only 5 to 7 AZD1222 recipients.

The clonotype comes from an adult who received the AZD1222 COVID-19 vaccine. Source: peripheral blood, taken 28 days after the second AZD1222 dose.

CDR3 residues: CASSSRGIESPLHF. The CDR3 DNA reads as TGTGCCAGCAGTTCCAGGGGGATTGAATCACCCCTCCACTTT. The chain carries TRBV6-5 and TRBJ1-6, with 7 positions matching TRBD1. The CDR3 has 14 amino acids. The germline gives CDR1 MNHEY, CDR2 SVGAGI. After removal of 4 bases from V and 10 bases from J, the junction contained 7 bases not matched to a gene.